This is a list of T cell receptor beta chains from one sample in a study of T cell responses to AZD1222 COVID-19 vaccine. Measured with immunoSEQ multiplex PCR; TCRdb has only the in-frame clones, and not every one. This table has tens of thousands of clones, over 90% appearing once. The sequencing used peripheral blood, collected on day 0 of AZD1222 vaccination. The origin of the receptors is an adult in good health. CDR3s include the opening cysteine and the closing phenylalanine or tryptophan.

v_call | cdr3_aa
TRBV2 | CASCGADRANQPQHF
TRBV28 | CASSLTRVNTEAFF
TRBV7-6 | CASSLGSGGTYEQYF
TRBV27 | CASSLQQGAVEQPQHF
TRBV9 | CASSVGSNEQYF
TRBV15 | CATSRVAAGAEAFF
TRBV27 | CASSLGGAEAFF
TRBV6-2/TRBV6-3 | CASSYSGGTYEQYF
TRBV5-1 | CARSWWGGEDNSPLHF
TRBV13 | CASSSGQGYEQYF
TRBV6-2/TRBV6-3 | CASSVDRGSYNSPLHF
TRBV4-2 | CASSQELQGADTEAFF
TRBV2 | CASSDMGIGNQPQHF
TRBV7-7 | CASSLESGELFF
TRBV18 | CASSPSMDNTIYF
TRBV19 | CASSITGAGASGGAGDGELFF
TRBV4-1 | CASSQDRGPPGETQYF
TRBV28 | CATRGDGYTF
TRBV25-1 | CASSPTGGRQPQHF
TRBV11-2 | CASSEQIATNEKLFF
TRBV5-1 | CASSIHPYEQYF
TRBV10-3 | CAISDAGSYNEQFF